One and the same sample provided the 10 T cell receptor beta chains below, sequenced in a study of blood T cell repertoires in COVID-19. Method: immunoSEQ multiplex PCR; TCRdb's copy keeps in-frame clones and lacks some. The table has about 320,000 clones, approximately 85% seen once; the top ten hold 7.2%. The sample consisted of peripheral blood. The receptors come from a human donor in a cohort sampled during active COVID-19.

The chain joins TRBV10-3 to TRBJ2-7; D may be TRBD1 (6 bases). The ends were cut back, 6 bases at V and 0 bases at J, with 15 bases in the middle. Germline V gene data show CDR1 as ENHRY and CDR2 as SYGVKD. CDR3 length: 15 amino acids. The CDR3: CAISQPGDSSYEQYF. The CDR3 region has the DNA TGTGCCATCAGCCAGCCAGGGGATAGCTCCTACGAGCAGTACTTC.

This clone was seen more than once but under ten times. The V and J genes are TRBV7-3 and TRBJ1-1; no clear D gene. There are 13 residues in the CDR3. CDR1 is SGHTA, CDR2 FQGTGA, per germline. Trimming took 5 bases from V and 10 from J, leaving 17 bases between them. CDR3 in amino acids: CASSVSVGGGAFF. The CDR3 DNA sequence: TGTGCCAGCAGCGTCTCTGTTGGCGGAGGAGCTTTCTTT.

The chain employs TRBV7-6 and TRBJ2-3, with 12 nucleotides matching TRBD2. The V gene's germline CDR1 is SGHVS and CDR2 FNYEAQ. Losses at the gene ends were 2 bases for V and 5 bases for J; bases not matched to a gene: 2. The CDR3 runs to 15 residues. CDR3 nucleotides: TGTGCCAGCAGCTTAACTAGCGGGGGGATAGATACGCAGTATTTT. It specifies CASSLTSGGIDTQYF.

CDR3 sequence: CAISWDSQSGGYEQFF. DNA of the CDR3: TGTGCCATCAGTTGGGACAGTCAGTCCGGGGGCTATGAGCAGTTCTTC. J is TRBJ2-1 and V is TRBV10-3, with D possibly matching TRBD1 (7 bases). Germline CDR1 is ENHRY and CDR2 is SYGVKD. V was cut by 5 bases and J by 8 bases, with 22 bases left in between. CDR3 length: 16 amino acids.

The chain has TRBV9 and TRBJ2-3, with 7 positions matching TRBD1. The CDR3 length is 16 residues. The V segment lost 0 bases and the J segment 2 bases; nucleotides outside the gene matches: 6. Germline V gene data show CDR1 as SGDLS and CDR2 as YYNGEE. This chain's CDR3 is CASSVGLGQLTDTQYF. In nucleotides, the CDR3 is TGTGCCAGCAGCGTAGGGCTGGGACAGCTCACAGATACGCAGTATTTT.

The V and J genes are TRBV10-3 and TRBJ1-3; 9 nucleotides agree with TRBD1. Germline V CDR1 and CDR2: ENHRY, SYGVKD. The CDR3 sequence is 18 residues long. Unmatched junction bases numbered 8, after V lost 2 bases and J lost 0 bases. The CDR3 is CAISEPFRDRVSGNTIYF. The CDR3 DNA sequence: TGTGCCATCAGTGAGCCGTTCCGGGACAGGGTCTCTGGAAACACCATATATTTT.

The chain carries TRBV6-1 and TRBJ2-1, with 9 bases matching TRBD2. This CDR3 comprises 15 residues. Germline trimming cut 2 bases from V and 5 bases from J; bases unmatched to any gene: 4. CDR1 and CDR2 (germline): MNHNS, SASEGT. The chain's CDR3 is CASSERLAVDNEQFF. CDR3 DNA: TGTGCCAGCAGTGAAAGACTAGCGGTAGACAATGAGCAGTTCTTC.

V usage is TRBV7-3 and J usage is TRBJ1-1; the D is unclear. Between the trimmed V and J ends, which lost 4 bases and 3 bases, there was a span of 9 bases. The length of the CDR3 is 13 residues. The V gene's germline CDR1 is SGHTA and CDR2 FQGTGA. The CDR3 loop is CASSSRDHTEAFF. CDR3 sequence (DNA): TGTGCCAGCAGCTCCCGGGATCACACTGAAGCTTTCTTT.

The V call is TRBV9, the J call TRBJ1-3; a weak D match, TRBD1 (6 bases). V lost 3 bases, J lost 0 bases, and 13 bases lay in between. The germline V gene has CDR1 SGDLS and CDR2 YYNGEE. This CDR3 spans 16 amino acids. The CDR3 DNA sequence: TGTGCCAGCAGCGCGGGGACACTCGGCTCTGGAAACACCATATATTTT. Translated: CASSAGTLGSGNTIYF.

The rearrangement links TRBV27 to TRBJ2-3, with 9 positions matching TRBD2. CDR3 length equals 15 residues. The V gene's germline CDR1 is MNHEY and CDR2 SMNVEV (reference sequence). V lost 3 bases, J lost 4 bases, and 5 bases stayed unmatched. The CDR3 region has the DNA TGTGCCAGCAGTTTTAGCGGGGGACGGGCAGATACGCAGTATTTT. It yields the protein CASSFSGGRADTQYF.